Below, 10 T cell receptor beta chains from the same sample are listed, as sequenced in a study of blood T cells in healthy people across ages. Through a sample-barcoded 5' primer and a J-beta primer mix, a second PCR was run for roughly 7 to 11 cycles. Each CDR3 protein gets one entry after TCRdb re-called the 5' RACE reads with MiXCR. The sample records about 720,000 distinct CDR3 sequences, roughly 25% being singletons. This same sample was also taken into another study, of T cells of mothers and their children.

The specimen sequenced was blood. Receptor source: a boy younger than 18 in good health.

This clonotype showed up just a few times. This chain uses TRBV19 with TRBJ2-1, with 11 positions matching TRBD1. The germline V gene encodes CDR1 LNHDA and CDR2 SQIVND (reference sequence). This CDR3 is built from 15 residues. V was pared by 4 bases and J by 8 bases, with 7 bases of the junction left unmatched. The CDR3 DNA reads TGTGCCAGTAGTAGCGGGACAGGGGGATCTTATGAGCAGTTCTTC. Translating gives CASSSGTGGSYEQFF.

The J gene is TRBJ2-5, the V gene TRBV4-1; perhaps TRBD2 as D (5 bases). V lost 0 bases to trimming and J lost 5 bases, with 13 bases between them. Per the germline V gene, CDR1 is MGHRA and CDR2 is YSYEKL. The CDR3 extends over 15 amino acids. The CDR3 DNA sequence: TGCGCCAGCAGCCAAGACTTTTCGCCGGGGGAGACCCAGTACTTC. Translation gives CASSQDFSPGETQYF.

This clonotype was observed a handful of times. The chain uses TRBV7-2 and TRBJ2-1; D unresolved. The DNA end is a closer match to TRBJ2-7, so the J assignment may be wrong. Germline V gene sequence: CDR1 SGHTA, CDR2 FQGNSA. The CDR3 sequence is 13 residues long. The CDR3 DNA is TGTGCCAGCAGCTACGGCCTCACTGGTGAGCAGTACTTC. It codes for CASSYGLTGEQYF.

The chain couples TRBV6-5 to TRBJ1-5; 11 nucleotides agree with TRBD1. The CDR3 contains 15 residues. Trimming took 6 bases from V and 7 from J; bases not matched to a gene: 8. CDR1 MNHEY and CDR2 SVGAGI come from the germline V gene. The CDR3 protein is CASSPRTGGGQPQHF. CDR3 nucleotides: TGTGCCAGCAGCCCCAGGACAGGGGGCGGCCAGCCCCAGCATTTT.

J is TRBJ2-3 and V is TRBV24-1, with D perhaps given as TRBD1 or TRBD2 (5 bases each). V lost 5 bases to trimming and J lost 0 bases, with 8 bases between them. CDR3 size: 14 residues. Looked up from germline, CDR1 is KGHDR and CDR2 is SFDVKD. DNA for the CDR3: TGTGCCACCAGTGTGGGGGACAGCACAGATACGCAGTATTTT. Protein sequence: CATSVGDSTDTQYF.

This clonotype was picked up a small number of times. This chain connects TRBV7-9 to TRBJ2-5, with D possibly being TRBD1 (7 bases). The CDR3 loop spans 13 amino acids. Germline values: CDR1 SEHNR, CDR2 FQNEAQ (reference sequence). V was clipped by 7 bases and J by 4 bases, with 13 bases between them. The CDR3 here is CASIPQGGETQYF. The CDR3 bases are TGTGCCAGCATCCCTCAGGGGGGAGAGACCCAGTACTTC.

V gene TRBV29-1 combines with J gene TRBJ2-4; 9 bases align to TRBD2. Trimming cost V 7 bases and J 12 bases; bases outside gene matches: 1. CDR3 length: 9 amino acids. Germline V gene lookup returns CDR1 SQVTM and CDR2 ANQGSEA. CDR3 bases: TGCAGCGGCGGGGGGGATCAGTACTTC. This codes for CSGGGDQYF.

The table lists this clonotype with a few counts. The rearrangement links TRBV15 to TRBJ2-5; 7 nucleotides match TRBD2. This CDR3 contains 13 residues. CDR1 LNHNV and CDR2 YYDKDF come from the germline V gene (reference sequence). Trimming at V came to 9 bases and at J to 4 bases, leaving 8 bases not matched to a gene. CDR3 region: CATGEGVGETQYF. The CDR3 DNA sequence: TGTGCCACAGGGGAGGGAGTGGGAGAGACCCAGTACTTC.

This clonotype was observed a few times. At one of its ends the junction is not consistent with the germline gene, which may arise from a read error. V is TRBV5-6 and J is TRBJ2-1; unclear D gene. The J call is uncertain, as TRBJ2-5 better fits the DNA end. Germline CDR1 reads SGHDT; CDR2 reads YYEEEE. The CDR3 runs to 12 residues. The CDR3 reads CVSSLDQETQYF. The CDR3, as DNA: TGTGTCAGCAGCTTGGACCAAGAGACCCAGTACTTC.

This clonotype has only a few counts. V and J are TRBV28 and TRBJ2-5; maybe TRBD1 (5 bases). This CDR3 has 14 amino acids. Trimming pared 5 bases from V and 2 bases from J, leaving 12 bases between. Germline V gene lookup returns CDR1 MDHEN and CDR2 SYDVKM. The CDR3 DNA sequence: TGTGCCAGCAGTACCGACAGTGGTCAAGAGACCCAGTACTTC. This gives the protein CASSTDSGQETQYF.